The clone carrying this TCR beta chain was picked up many times. This entry comes from a study of T-cell reconstitution after alpha-beta-depleted transplantation in children. As it was prepared, the TCRbeta library received unique molecular identifiers. TCRdb re-called the PCR reads through MiXCR, storing one row per CDR3 protein. The data hold about 240,000 distinct CDR3 sequences, with about 12% observed a single time. CDR1 is SGDLS, CDR2 YYNGEE, per germline. Trimming removed 3 bases from V and 3 bases from J; junction bases left unmatched: 5. This CDR3 is built from 16 residues. The chain recombines TRBV9 with TRBJ2-1, with 11 bases fitting TRBD2. The material was PBMCs from the stem cell graft donor, obtained from the stem cell graft. The source is a human donor who donated a stem cell graft to a child with acute lymphoblastic leukemia. CDR3 nucleotide sequence: TGTGCCAGCAGCGCTAATCTAGCGGGGGGCTACAATGAGCAGTTCTTC. This gives the protein CASSANLAGGYNEQFF. Complete variable domain (other parts from reference TRBV9 and TRBJ2-1): DSGVTQTPKHLITATGQRVTLRCSPRSGDLSVYWYQQSLDQGLQFLIQYYNGEERAKGNILERFSAQQFPDLHSELNLSSLELGDSALYFCASSANLAGGYNEQFFGPGTRLTVL.